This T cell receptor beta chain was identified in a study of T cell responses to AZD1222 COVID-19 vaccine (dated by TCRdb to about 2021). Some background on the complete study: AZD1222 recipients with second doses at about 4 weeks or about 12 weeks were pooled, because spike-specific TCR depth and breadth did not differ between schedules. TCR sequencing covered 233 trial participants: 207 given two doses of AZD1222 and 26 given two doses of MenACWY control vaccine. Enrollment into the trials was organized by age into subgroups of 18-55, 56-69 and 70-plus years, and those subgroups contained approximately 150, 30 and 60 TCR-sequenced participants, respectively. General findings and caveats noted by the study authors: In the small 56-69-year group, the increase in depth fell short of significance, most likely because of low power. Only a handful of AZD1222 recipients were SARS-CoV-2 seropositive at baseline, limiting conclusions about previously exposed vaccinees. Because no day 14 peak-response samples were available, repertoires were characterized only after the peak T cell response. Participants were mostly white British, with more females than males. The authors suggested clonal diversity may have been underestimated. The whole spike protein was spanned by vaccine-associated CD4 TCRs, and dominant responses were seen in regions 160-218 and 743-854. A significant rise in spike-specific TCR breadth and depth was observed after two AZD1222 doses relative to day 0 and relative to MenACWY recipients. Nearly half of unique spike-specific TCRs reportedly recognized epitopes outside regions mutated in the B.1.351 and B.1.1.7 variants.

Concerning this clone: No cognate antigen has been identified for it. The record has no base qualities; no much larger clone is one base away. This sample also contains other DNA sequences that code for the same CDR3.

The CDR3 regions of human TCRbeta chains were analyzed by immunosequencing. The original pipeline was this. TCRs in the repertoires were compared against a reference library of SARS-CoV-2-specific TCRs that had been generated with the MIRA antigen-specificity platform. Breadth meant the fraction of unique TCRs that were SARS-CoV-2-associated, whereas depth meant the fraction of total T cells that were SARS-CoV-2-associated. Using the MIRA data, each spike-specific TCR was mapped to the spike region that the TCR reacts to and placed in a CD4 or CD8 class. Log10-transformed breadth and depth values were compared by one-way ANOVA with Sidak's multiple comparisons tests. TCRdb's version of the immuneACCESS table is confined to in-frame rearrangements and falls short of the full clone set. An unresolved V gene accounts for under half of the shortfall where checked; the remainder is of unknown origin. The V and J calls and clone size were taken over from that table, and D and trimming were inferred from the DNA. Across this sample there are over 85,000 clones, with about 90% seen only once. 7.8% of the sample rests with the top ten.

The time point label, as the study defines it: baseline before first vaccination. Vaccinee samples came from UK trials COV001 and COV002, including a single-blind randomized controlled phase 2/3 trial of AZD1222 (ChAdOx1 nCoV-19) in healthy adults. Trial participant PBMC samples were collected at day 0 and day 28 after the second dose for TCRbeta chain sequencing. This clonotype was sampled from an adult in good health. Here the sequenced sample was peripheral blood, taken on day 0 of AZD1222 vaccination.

The CDR3 corresponds to CASSEGTVNSPLHF. The DNA reads as follows: TGTGCCAGCAGTGAGGGTACGGTGAATTCACCCCTCCACTTT. This chain joins TRBV6-1 to TRBJ1-6; no confident D gene assignment can be made. Trimming costs V 3 bases and J 7 bases, and their ends lie 10 bases apart. Per the germline V gene, MNHNS is the CDR1 and SASEGT is the CDR2. Taken from cysteine to phenylalanine, the CDR3 has 14 residues. Kept here is only the CDR3 DNA, which spans 42 bases and is read in frame from base 1.